The 16 T cell receptor beta chains below come from one sample, sequenced in a study of CD8 T cells in Susac syndrome. RNA totalling roughly 0.5 to 1 ug underwent reverse transcription with random hexamers. TCRdb re-analysed the immunoSEQ multiplex PCR reads in MiXCR, keeping a single row per CDR3 protein. The table includes about 85,000 distinct CDR3 sequences, 85% to 95% detected once. The sequenced sample consisted of CD8+ T cells from PBMCs. These receptor sequences come from a human donor with Susac syndrome.

The chain uses TRBV27 and TRBJ2-1; TRBD2 matches at 8 bases. CDR1 MNHEY and CDR2 SMNVEV come from the germline V gene (reference sequence). The CDR3 consists of 14 residues. The J segment lost 5 bases and the V segment lost 7 bases, leaving 7 bases of the junction unmatched. The CDR3 coding sequence is TGTGCCAGCATTCAGCGGGGGACCCACAATGAGCAGTTCTTC. This encodes CASIQRGTHNEQFF.

The chain couples TRBV12-3 or TRBV12-4 to TRBJ1-2; D possibly corresponds to TRBD1 (5 bases). CDR3 length: 11 amino acids. The V and J ends lost 6 bases and 4 bases respectively, with 6 bases between them. The CDR3 sequence: CASSQGYGYTF. In DNA form, the CDR3 reads TGTGCCAGCAGCCAGGGCTATGGCTACACCTTC.

This sequence joins TRBV7-9 and TRBJ2-7; 11 bases are shared with TRBD2. The CDR3 runs to 16 residues. The germline gives CDR1 SEHNR, CDR2 FQNEAQ (reference sequence). The ends lost 4 bases at V and 4 bases at J; junction bases unmatched: 9. CDR3 bases: TGTGCCAGCAGCTCAATACTAGCGGGAGTAACGTACGAGCAGTACTTC. Its protein product is CASSSILAGVTYEQYF.

This clonotype was picked up one time. The chain has TRBV19 and TRBJ1-5, with D unclear. The CDR3 has 14 residues. CDR1 and CDR2 (germline): LNHDA, SQIVND (reference sequence). Trimming removed 8 bases from V and 2 bases from J, with 13 bases in between. The CDR3 reads CASVSGWGNQPQHF. The CDR3 bases are TGTGCCAGTGTTTCCGGGTGGGGCAATCAGCCCCAGCATTTT.

The CDR3 DNA sequence: TGTGCCAGCACTCTGGGCAACAATGAGCAGTTCTTC. This sequence encodes CASTLGNNEQFF. The chain employs TRBV2 and TRBJ2-1; no clear D gene. CDR3 size: 12 residues. V was shortened by 7 bases and J by 5 bases, with 9 bases between the two germline ends. Germline V gives CDR1 SNHLY, CDR2 FYNNEI.

The rearrangement joins TRBV7-9 to TRBJ1-1; the D is unclear. This CDR3 has 13 residues. Germline CDR1 SEHNR, CDR2 FQNEAQ (reference sequence). V was pared by 3 bases and J by 0 bases, with 5 bases between. The CDR3 nucleotides are TGTGCCAGCAGCTTGGAGGTGAACACTGAAGCTTTCTTT. This encodes CASSLEVNTEAFF.

The rearrangement uses TRBV7-8 and TRBJ2-3, with D unclear. Trimming shortened V by 5 bases and J by 2 bases, and 2 bases separated the two germline ends. CDR1 SGHVS and CDR2 FQNEAQ come from the germline V gene. The CDR3 is made up of 11 amino acids. The CDR3 loop is CASSVTDTQYF. The CDR3 DNA follows: TGTGCCAGCAGCGTCACAGATACGCAGTATTTT.

V usage is TRBV6-5 and J usage is TRBJ2-1; 9 bases agree with TRBD1. CDR1 is MNHEY, CDR2 SVGAGI, per germline. The CDR3 contains 17 residues. V shed 1 base, J shed 6 bases, and the junction held 10 bases outside the gene matches. The CDR3 loop is CASSYFLGQGEINEQFF. The CDR3 DNA is TGTGCCAGCAGTTACTTCCTGGGACAGGGTGAAATCAATGAGCAGTTCTTC.

The CDR3 is CSDGLAGGGDTQYF. As DNA, the CDR3 is TGCAGCGATGGACTAGCGGGAGGTGGAGATACGCAGTATTTT. This chain links TRBV29-1 with TRBJ2-3, with 14 positions matching TRBD2. J was trimmed by 5 bases and V by 7 bases; bases with no gene match: 5. Germline V gene lookup returns CDR1 SQVTM and CDR2 ANQGSEA. The CDR3 runs 14 residues.

The V gene is TRBV5-1, the J gene TRBJ2-4; tentative D call: TRBD2 (6 bases). This CDR3 is built from 13 residues. The V end lost 4 bases, the J end lost 9 bases, and 14 bases lay between the germline ends. Germline V gives CDR1 SGHRS, CDR2 YFSETQ. The CDR3: CASSPEGRGIQYF. DNA for the CDR3: TGCGCCAGCAGCCCTGAGGGGCGGGGCATTCAGTACTTC.

The chain joins TRBV27 to TRBJ2-7, with a tentative D call TRBD2 (5 bases). V gave up 2 bases and J gave up 5 bases, with 13 bases separating them. The CDR3 is 14 residues long. Germline values: CDR1 MNHEY, CDR2 SMNVEV (reference sequence). CDR3 loop: CASSLNRGWDEQYF. The CDR3, as DNA: TGTGCCAGCAGTTTAAACCGGGGTTGGGACGAGCAGTACTTC.

J is TRBJ2-3 and V is TRBV7-2; 7 bases map to TRBD2. The CDR3 covers 15 residues. V was clipped by 5 bases and J by 0 bases; unmatched bases: 5. The germline CDR1 and CDR2 sequences are SGHTA and FQGNSA. The CDR3: CASSILAMSTDTQYF. DNA of the CDR3: TGTGCCAGCAGCATACTAGCGATGAGCACAGATACGCAGTATTTT. Based on the CDR3 plus reference TRBV7-2 and TRBJ2-3, the full variable domain is GAGVSQSPSNKVTEKGKDVELRCDPISGHTALYWYRQSLGQGLEFLIYFQGNSAPDKSGLPSDRFSAERTGGSVSTLTIQRTQQEDSAVYLCASSILAMSTDTQYFGPGTRLTVL.

V and J are TRBV20-1 and TRBJ2-7; D call uncertain. Looked up from germline, CDR1 is DFQATT and CDR2 is SNEGSKA (reference sequence). The CDR3 spans 13 residues. Trimming pared 1 base from V and 5 bases from J, leaving 12 bases between. CDR3 sequence reads: CSARVRGNHEQYF. The CDR3 DNA reads TGCAGTGCTAGAGTTCGTGGTAACCACGAGCAGTACTTC.

This clonotype occurred once. The chain recombines TRBV4-1 with TRBJ2-7, with a possible D match to TRBD2 (6 bases). V lost 0 bases and J 0 bases, leaving 12 bases between the germline ends. Per germline, CDR1 MGHRA and CDR2 YSYEKL. This CDR3 comprises 16 residues. The CDR3 DNA reads as TGCGCCAGCAGCCAAGAAAGTGCGGGAACCTCCTACGAGCAGTACTTC. Residues: CASSQESAGTSYEQYF.

The DNA for the CDR3 is TGCAGCGTTGCCGGGTCAGGTGGTAGCTATGGCTACACCTTC. Its protein product is CSVAGSGGSYGYTF. This sequence joins TRBV29-1 and TRBJ1-2; D remains unclear. Germline CDR1 is SQVTM and CDR2 is ANQGSEA. This CDR3 is 14 amino acids long. Trimming removed 4 bases from V and 4 bases from J, with 16 bases in between.

This chain links TRBV7-9 with TRBJ2-2; tentative D call: TRBD2 (6 bases). This CDR3 spans 15 amino acids. Germline CDR1 is SEHNR and CDR2 is FQNEAQ (reference sequence). Between the trimmed V and J ends, which lost 5 bases and 1 base, there was a span of 11 bases. The CDR3 DNA sequence: TGTGCCAGCAGCACCCATAGCGGGAACACCGGGGAGCTGTTTTTT. This translates into CASSTHSGNTGELFF.